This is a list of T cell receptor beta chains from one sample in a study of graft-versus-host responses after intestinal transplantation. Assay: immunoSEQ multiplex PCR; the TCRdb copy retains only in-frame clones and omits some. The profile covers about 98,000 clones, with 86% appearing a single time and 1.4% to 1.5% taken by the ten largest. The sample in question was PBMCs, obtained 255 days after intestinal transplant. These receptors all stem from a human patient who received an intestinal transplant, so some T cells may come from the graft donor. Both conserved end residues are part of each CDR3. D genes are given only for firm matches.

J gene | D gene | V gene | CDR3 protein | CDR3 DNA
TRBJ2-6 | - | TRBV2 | CATPRGAGANVLTF | TGTGCCACCCCCCGGGGAGCTGGGGCCAACGTCCTGACTTTC
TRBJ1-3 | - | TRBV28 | CASGSPGRSGNTIYF | TGTGCCAGCGGTTCCCCAGGGAGGTCTGGAAACACCATATATTTT
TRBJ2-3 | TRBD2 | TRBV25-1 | CASTPGGLAVSTDTQYF | TGTGCCAGCACGCCCGGAGGGCTAGCGGTTAGCACAGATACGCAGTATTTT
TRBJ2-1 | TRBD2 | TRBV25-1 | CASRSGRESSYNEQFF | TGTGCCTCTAGGAGCGGGCGGGAGAGCTCCTACAATGAGCAGTTCTTC
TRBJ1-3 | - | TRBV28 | CASSFTSGNTIYF | TGTGCCAGCAGTTTCACCTCTGGAAACACCATATATTTT
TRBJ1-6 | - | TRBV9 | CASSHRDTAALSYNSPLHF | TGTGCCAGCAGCCACCGGGACACGGCCGCCCTCTCCTATAATTCACCCCTCCACTTT
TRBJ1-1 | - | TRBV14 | CASSQDAGETEAFF | TGTGCCAGCAGCCAAGATGCCGGGGAGACTGAAGCTTTCTTT
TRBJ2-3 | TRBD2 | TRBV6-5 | CASSQTSGNPDTQYF | TGTGCCAGCAGTCAGACTAGCGGGAACCCAGATACGCAGTATTTT
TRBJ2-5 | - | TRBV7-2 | CASSLAWQETQYF | TGTGCCAGCAGCTTAGCCTGGCAAGAGACCCAGTACTTC
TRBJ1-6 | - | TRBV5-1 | CASSLDSGRGASPLHF | TGCGCCAGCAGCTTGGATTCAGGGAGGGGTGCTTCACCCCTCCACTTT
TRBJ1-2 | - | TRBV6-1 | CASSDGSMYGYTF | TGTGCCAGCAGTGATGGCAGCATGTATGGCTACACCTTC
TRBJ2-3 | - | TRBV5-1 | CASSPRLAQRTDTQYF | TGCGCCAGCAGCCCCAGGCTAGCACAGCGCACAGATACGCAGTATTTT
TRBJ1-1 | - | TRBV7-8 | CASSNRITEAFF | TGTGCCAGCAGCAACAGGATCACTGAAGCTTTCTTT
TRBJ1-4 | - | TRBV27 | CASSPWARGTNEKLFF | TGTGCCAGCAGTCCATGGGCCCGAGGGACTAATGAAAAACTGTTTTTT
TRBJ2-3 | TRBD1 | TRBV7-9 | CASSLKKPGQRLTDTQYF | TGTGCCAGCAGCCTAAAGAAACCGGGACAGAGACTCACAGATACGCAGTATTTT
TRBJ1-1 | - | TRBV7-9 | CASSLREPGDPEAFF | TGTGCCAGCAGCTTAAGGGAGCCCGGGGACCCTGAAGCTTTCTTT
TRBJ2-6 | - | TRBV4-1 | CASSQDQGFSGANVLTF | TGCGCCAGCAGCCAAGATCAGGGGTTCTCTGGGGCCAACGTCCTGACTTTC
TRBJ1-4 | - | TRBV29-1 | CSVRATNEKLFF | TGCAGCGTTAGAGCAACTAATGAAAAACTGTTTTTT
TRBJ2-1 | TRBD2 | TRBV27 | CASSLGLAGDGSYNEQFF | TGTGCCAGCAGCTTGGGACTAGCGGGGGACGGCTCCTACAATGAGCAGTTCTTC
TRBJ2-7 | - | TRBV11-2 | CASSLTAAYEQYF | TGTGCCAGCAGCTTGACAGCCGCTTACGAGCAGTACTTC
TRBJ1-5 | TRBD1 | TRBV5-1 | CASSLAGDRSQPQHF | TGCGCCAGCAGCTTGGCGGGGGACAGGTCCCAGCCCCAGCATTTT
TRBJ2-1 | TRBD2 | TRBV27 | CASFSASGRSNEQFF | TGTGCCAGCTTTTCGGCTAGCGGGAGGTCCAATGAGCAGTTCTTC
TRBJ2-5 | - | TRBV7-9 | CASSLGGRQGPETQYF | TGTGCCAGCAGCTTAGGGGGGCGGCAAGGGCCGGAGACCCAGTACTTC
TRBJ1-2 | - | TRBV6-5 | CASSPTGHGYTF | TGTGCCAGCAGCCCTACAGGGCATGGCTACACCTTC
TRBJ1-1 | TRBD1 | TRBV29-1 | CSVTGGGTEAFF | TGCAGCGTTACAGGGGGCGGCACTGAAGCTTTCTTT
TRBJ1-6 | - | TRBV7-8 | CASSLWVMRVGSPLHF | TGTGCCAGCAGCTTATGGGTAATGAGGGTAGGATCACCCCTCCACTTT
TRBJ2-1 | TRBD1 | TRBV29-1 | CSVEDPQGANEQFF | TGCAGCGTTGAAGATCCACAGGGGGCAAATGAGCAGTTCTTC
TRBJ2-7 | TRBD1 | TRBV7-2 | CASSLAGGSEQYF | TGTGCCAGCAGCTTGGCAGGGGGAAGCGAGCAGTACTTC
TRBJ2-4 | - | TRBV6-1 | CASSELGGFQYF | TGTGCCAGCAGTGAATTAGGAGGGTTTCAGTACTTC